This T cell receptor beta chain was sequenced in a study of T cells and Merkel cell carcinoma outcomes. Findings and limits, study-wide: Repertoire plus T-cell density reportedly predicted Merkel cell carcinoma outcomes.

The V and J ends lost 4 bases and 6 bases, in that order; junction bases with no gene match: 14. Germline-derived CDR1 and CDR2 are SGHRS and YFSETQ. The CDR3 is 16 residues long. Clones were read by immunoSEQ multiplex PCR, and TCRdb kept only the in-frame ones, dropping some. This sample has about 12,000 clones, with less than 97% found just once. As to this clone: Its antigen is currently unknown.

V is TRBV5-1 and J is TRBJ2-3, with 7 nucleotides matching TRBD1. This clonotype originated in a human donor with Merkel cell carcinoma. Material for sequencing was tumor tissue from Merkel cell carcinoma. CDR3 in DNA: TGCGCCAGCAGCCCCTCCGGGACAGTAGAATCCGATACGCAGTATTTT. Encoded protein: CASSPSGTVESDTQYF.